This T cell receptor beta chain appears in the sequencing data of a study of T cell responses to AZD1222 COVID-19 vaccine. Details on this clone: Antigen: not known.

Findings and limits, study-wide: Baseline serology detected seropositivity in only six or seven AZD1222 recipients.

This table comes from immunoSEQ multiplex PCR, and its TCRdb copy is limited to in-frame clones, with some not included. The data show tens of thousands of clones, 90% seen once. Samples with a second dose at about 4 or about 12 weeks were pooled together. Sample: peripheral blood, taken 28 days after the second AZD1222 dose. This clonotype was obtained from an adult who received the AZD1222 COVID-19 vaccine.

CDR3 region: CATSVAGQGARKTGELFF. CDR3 bases: TGTGCCACCAGTGTTGCGGGACAGGGGGCAAGGAAAACCGGGGAGCTGTTTTTT. The genes are TRBV24-1 and TRBJ2-2; 12 bases map to TRBD1. This CDR3 is 18 amino acids long. The ends lost 5 bases at V and 5 bases at J; junction bases unmatched: 11. Germline V gene lookup returns CDR1 KGHDR and CDR2 SFDVKD.